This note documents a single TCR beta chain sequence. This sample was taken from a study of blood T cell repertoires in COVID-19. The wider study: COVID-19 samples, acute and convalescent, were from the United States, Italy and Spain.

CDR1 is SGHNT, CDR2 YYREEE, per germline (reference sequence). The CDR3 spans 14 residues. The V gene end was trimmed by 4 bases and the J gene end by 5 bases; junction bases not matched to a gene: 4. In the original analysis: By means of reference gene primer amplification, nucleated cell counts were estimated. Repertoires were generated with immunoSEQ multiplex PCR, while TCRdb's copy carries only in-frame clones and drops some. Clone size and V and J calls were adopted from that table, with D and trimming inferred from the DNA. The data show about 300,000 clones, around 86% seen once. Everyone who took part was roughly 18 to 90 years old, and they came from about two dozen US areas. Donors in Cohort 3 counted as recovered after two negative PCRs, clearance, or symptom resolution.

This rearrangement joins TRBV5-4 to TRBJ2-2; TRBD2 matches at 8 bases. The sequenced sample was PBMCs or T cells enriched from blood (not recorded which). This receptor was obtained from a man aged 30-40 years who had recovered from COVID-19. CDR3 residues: CASSRGGFTGELFF. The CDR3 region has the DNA TGTGCCAGCAGCCGGGGGGGTTTTACCGGGGAGCTGTTTTTT.